Below, one T cell receptor (beta chain) is given with its context. The antigen remains undetermined. The CDR3 sequence is 14 residues long. Trimming shortened V by 2 bases and J by 3 bases, and 5 bases separated the two germline ends. Germline V lookup: CDR1 MNHEY, CDR2 SMNVEV (reference sequence). The data belong to a study of cytomegalovirus exposure and HLA in healthy donors. Findings of the study overall: Prior analysis indicated that the majority of TCR beta V segments exhibited productivity approximately 87% or approximately 30% of the time.

In the PCR, 60 Vbeta and 13 Jbeta primers were used. Some clones are missing from TCRdb's copy, which holds only in-frame ones; the method was immunoSEQ multiplex PCR. In the table there are 130,000 to 150,000 clones, roughly 80% of which are singletons. J is TRBJ2-6 and V is TRBV27; no reliable D call. The clonotype was recovered from a man aged 40-49 years in good health and CMV-seropositive. Sequencing input: PBMCs. The CDR3, as DNA: TGTGCCAGCAGTTTAGTCGGTGGGGCCAACGTCCTGACTTTC. It yields the protein CASSLVGGANVLTF.